Sequencing of this T cell receptor (beta chain) was carried out in a study of T cells in Graves' hyperthyroidism and ophthalmopathy. Across the whole study: Peripheral blood was obtained at initial diagnosis, preceding any treatment.

In its sample, this clonotype was seen a few times. Its antigen is undetermined. CDR3 length: 18 residues. Per germline, CDR1 LNHDA and CDR2 SQIVND (reference sequence). Unmatched junction bases numbered 10, after V lost 2 bases and J lost 2 bases. Amplified regions were TCR beta CDR3 sequences from RNA transcripts. Initially, a first-round RT-PCR of the TCR CDR3 employed the HTBI primer set. TCRdb processed the multiplex PCR reads anew with MiXCR; each CDR3 protein has one entry. The sample has approximately 420,000 distinct CDR3 sequences, roughly an eighth seen once. Subjects aged 18 to 65 presented with newly diagnosed hyperthyroidism of less than 2 months' duration. A patient was excluded if there was uncontrolled infection, other autoimmune disease, pregnancy or lactation. Notes on the study in general: Blood also held most thyroid clonotypes expanded beyond 0.001.

This receptor was taken from a woman under 30 with Graves' hyperthyroidism. The chain employs TRBV19 and TRBJ2-7, with 12 positions matching TRBD2. Specimen: blood. The CDR3 coding sequence is TGTGCCAGTAGTATAAGTAGTGTCCCTAGCGGGAGGGCCTACGAGCAGTACTTC. Protein sequence: CASSISSVPSGRAYEQYF.